What follows is one TCR beta chain and its context. Additional DNA sequences in this sample encode the identical CDR3. These data belong to a study of Ad26.COV2.S vaccination and SARS-CoV-2 variants. The assay was immunoSEQ multiplex PCR, and TCRdb's table has in-frame clones only and misses some. Of 180,000 or so clones listed, roughly 89% are singletons. The length of the CDR3 is 13 residues. V was cut by 4 bases and J by 0 bases, with 1 base left in between. Per germline, CDR1 LGHDT and CDR2 YNNKEL (reference sequence). The rearrangement links TRBV3-1 (or the pseudogene TRBV3-2) to TRBJ2-6; D gene uncertain. Sequenced here: peripheral blood, sampled after recovery from COVID-19. The TCR originated in a human donor who had recovered from COVID-19. The CDR3 reads CASSRSGANVLTF. The CDR3 DNA sequence: TGTGCCAGCAGCCGCTCTGGGGCCAACGTCCTGACTTTC.